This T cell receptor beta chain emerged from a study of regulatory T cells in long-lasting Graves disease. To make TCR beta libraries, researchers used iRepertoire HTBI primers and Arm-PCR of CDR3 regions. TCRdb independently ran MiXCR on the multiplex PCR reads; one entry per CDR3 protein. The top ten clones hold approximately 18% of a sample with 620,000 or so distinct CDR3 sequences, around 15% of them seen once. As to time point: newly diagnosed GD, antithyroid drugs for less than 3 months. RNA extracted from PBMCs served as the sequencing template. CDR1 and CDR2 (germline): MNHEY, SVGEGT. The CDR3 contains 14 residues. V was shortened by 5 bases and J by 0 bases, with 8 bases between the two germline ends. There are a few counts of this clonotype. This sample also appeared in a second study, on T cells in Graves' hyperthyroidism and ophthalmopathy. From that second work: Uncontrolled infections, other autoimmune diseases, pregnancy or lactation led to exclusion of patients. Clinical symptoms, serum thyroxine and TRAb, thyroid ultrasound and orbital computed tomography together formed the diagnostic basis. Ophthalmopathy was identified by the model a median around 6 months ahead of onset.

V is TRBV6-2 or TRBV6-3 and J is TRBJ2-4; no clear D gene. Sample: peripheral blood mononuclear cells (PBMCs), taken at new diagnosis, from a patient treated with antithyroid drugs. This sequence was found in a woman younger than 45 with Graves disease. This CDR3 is CASSETLAKNIQYF. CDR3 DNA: TGTGCCAGCAGTGAAACCCTAGCCAAAAACATTCAGTACTTC.